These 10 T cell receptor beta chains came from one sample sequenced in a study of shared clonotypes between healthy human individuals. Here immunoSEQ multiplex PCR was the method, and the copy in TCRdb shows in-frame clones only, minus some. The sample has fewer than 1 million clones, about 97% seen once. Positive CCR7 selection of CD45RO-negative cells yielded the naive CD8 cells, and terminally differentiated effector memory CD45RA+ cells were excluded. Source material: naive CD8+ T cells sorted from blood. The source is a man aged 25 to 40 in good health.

The CDR3 reads CASSLGPGGPHNEQFF. CDR3 nucleotide sequence: TGTGCCAGCAGCTTAGGCCCGGGAGGGCCGCACAATGAGCAGTTCTTC. The J gene is TRBJ2-1, the V gene TRBV13, with TRBD2 matching 8 bases. Trimming cost V 0 bases and J 5 bases; bases outside gene matches: 6. Per the germline V gene, CDR1 is PRHDT and CDR2 is FYEKMQ (reference sequence). The CDR3 consists of 16 residues.

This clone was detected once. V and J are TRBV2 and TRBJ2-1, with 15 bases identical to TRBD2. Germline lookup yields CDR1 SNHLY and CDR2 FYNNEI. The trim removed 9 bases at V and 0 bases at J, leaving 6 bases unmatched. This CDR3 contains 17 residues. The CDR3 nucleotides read TGTGCCAGGGCCGGGACTAGCGGGAGGTTCTCCTACAATGAGCAGTTCTTC. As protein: CARAGTSGRFSYNEQFF.

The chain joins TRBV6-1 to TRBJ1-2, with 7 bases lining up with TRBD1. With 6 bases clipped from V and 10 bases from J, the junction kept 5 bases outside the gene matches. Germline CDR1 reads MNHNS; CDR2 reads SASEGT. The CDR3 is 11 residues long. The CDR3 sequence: CASRMTGTYTF. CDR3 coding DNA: TGTGCCAGCAGGATGACAGGGACCTACACCTTC.

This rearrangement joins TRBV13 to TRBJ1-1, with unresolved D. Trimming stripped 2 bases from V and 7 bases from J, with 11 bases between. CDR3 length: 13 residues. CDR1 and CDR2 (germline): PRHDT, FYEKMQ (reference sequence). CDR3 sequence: CASSLYGRSEAFF. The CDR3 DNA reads TGTGCCAGCAGCTTATATGGCAGGAGTGAAGCTTTCTTT.

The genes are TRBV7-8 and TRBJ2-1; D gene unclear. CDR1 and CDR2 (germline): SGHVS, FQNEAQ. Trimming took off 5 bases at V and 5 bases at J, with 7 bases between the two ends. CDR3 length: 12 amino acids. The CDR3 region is CASSKSNNEQFF. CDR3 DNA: TGTGCCAGCAGCAAATCTAACAATGAGCAGTTCTTC.

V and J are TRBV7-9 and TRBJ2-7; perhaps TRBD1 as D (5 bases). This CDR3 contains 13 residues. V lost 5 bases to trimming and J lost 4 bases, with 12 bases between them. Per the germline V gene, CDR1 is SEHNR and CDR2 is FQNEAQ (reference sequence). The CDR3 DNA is TGTGCCAGCAGCACCCCGCAGGGTTACGAGCAGTACTTC. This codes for CASSTPQGYEQYF.

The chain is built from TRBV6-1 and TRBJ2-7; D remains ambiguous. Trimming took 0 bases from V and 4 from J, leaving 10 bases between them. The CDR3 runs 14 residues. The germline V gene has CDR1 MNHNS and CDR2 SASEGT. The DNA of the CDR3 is TGTGCCAGCAGTGAAGCCGGCATTCTTTACGAGCAGTACTTC. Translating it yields CASSEAGILYEQYF.

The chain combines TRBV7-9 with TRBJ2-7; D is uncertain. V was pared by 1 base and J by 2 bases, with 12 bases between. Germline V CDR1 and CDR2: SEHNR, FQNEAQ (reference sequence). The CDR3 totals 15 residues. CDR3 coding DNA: TGTGCCAGCAGCTTAGAGCCAGAGACCCCCTACGAGCAGTACTTC. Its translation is CASSLEPETPYEQYF.

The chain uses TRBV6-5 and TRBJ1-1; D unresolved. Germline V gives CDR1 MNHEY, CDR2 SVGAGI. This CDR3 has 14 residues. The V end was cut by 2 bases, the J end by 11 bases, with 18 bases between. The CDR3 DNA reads TGTGCCAGCAGTTACACCTTGACGGGGTGGGATGCTTTCTTT. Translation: CASSYTLTGWDAFF.

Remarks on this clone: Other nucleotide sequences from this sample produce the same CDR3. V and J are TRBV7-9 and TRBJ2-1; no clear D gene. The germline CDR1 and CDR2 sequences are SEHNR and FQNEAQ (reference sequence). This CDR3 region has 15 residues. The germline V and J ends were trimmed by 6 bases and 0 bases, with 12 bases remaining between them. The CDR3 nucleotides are TGTGCCAGCAGTTCGCACTTAAGCTCCTACAATGAGCAGTTCTTC. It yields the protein CASSSHLSSYNEQFF.